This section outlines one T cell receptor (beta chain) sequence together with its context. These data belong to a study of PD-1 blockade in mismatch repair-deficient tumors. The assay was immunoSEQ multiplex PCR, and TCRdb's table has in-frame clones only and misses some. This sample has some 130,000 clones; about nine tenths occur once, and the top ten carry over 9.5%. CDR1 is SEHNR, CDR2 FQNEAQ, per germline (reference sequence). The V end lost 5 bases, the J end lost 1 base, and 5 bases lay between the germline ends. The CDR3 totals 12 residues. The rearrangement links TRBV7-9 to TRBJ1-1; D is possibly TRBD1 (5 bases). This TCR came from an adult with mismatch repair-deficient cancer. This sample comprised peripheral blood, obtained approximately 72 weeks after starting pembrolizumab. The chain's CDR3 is CASSTGNTEAFF. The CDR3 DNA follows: TGTGCCAGCAGCACAGGGAACACTGAAGCTTTCTTT. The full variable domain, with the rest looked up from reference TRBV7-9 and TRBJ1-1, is DTGVSQNPRHKITKRGQNVTFRCDPISEHNRLYWYRQTLGQGPEFLTYFQNEAQLEKSRLLSDRFSAERPKGSFSTLEIQRTEQGDSAMYLCASSTGNTEAFFGQGTRLTVV.